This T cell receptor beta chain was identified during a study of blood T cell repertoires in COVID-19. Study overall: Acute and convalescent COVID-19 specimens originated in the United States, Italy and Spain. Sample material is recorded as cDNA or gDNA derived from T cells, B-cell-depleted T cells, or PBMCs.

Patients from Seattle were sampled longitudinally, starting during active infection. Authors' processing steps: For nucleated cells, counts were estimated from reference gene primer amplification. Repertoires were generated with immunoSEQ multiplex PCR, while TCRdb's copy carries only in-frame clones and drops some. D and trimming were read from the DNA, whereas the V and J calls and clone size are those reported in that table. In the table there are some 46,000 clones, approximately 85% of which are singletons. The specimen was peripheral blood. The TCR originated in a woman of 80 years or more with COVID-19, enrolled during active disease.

The CDR3 nucleotides read TGCAGCGTTGCCCCCCGGAATGGGGAGGGTGAGCAGTTCTTC. Encoded protein: CSVAPRNGEGEQFF. The chain uses TRBV29-1 and TRBJ2-1; 7 bases agree with TRBD2. The V segment lost 4 bases and the J segment 9 bases; nucleotides outside the gene matches: 12. CDR1 is SQVTM and CDR2 is ANQGSEA in the germline V gene. The CDR3 covers 14 residues.